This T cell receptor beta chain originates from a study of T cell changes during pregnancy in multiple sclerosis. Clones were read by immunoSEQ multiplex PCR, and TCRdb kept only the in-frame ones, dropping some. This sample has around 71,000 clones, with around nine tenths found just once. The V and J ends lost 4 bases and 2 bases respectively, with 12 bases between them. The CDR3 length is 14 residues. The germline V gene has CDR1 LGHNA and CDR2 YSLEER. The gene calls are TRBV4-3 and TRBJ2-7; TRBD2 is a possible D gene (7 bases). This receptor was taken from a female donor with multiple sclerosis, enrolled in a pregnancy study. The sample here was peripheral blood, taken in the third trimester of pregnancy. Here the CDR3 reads CASSPREGAYEQYF. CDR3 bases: TGCGCCAGCAGCCCCAGGGAGGGGGCCTACGAGCAGTACTTC.